This TCR beta chain originates from a study of radiotherapy plus CTLA-4 blockade in lung cancer. TCRdb's copy holds only in-frame clones and misses some; the assay was immunoSEQ multiplex PCR. The table includes over 75,000 clones, roughly 85% detected once. Germline CDR1 SGHTA, CDR2 FQGNSA. With 2 bases removed from V and 7 bases from J, the gap between germline ends came to 8 bases. This CDR3 comprises 13 residues. The input for sequencing was peripheral blood, taken from a patient treated with radiotherapy plus ipilimumab. This TCR derives from a human donor with non-small cell lung cancer who had stable disease on radiotherapy plus ipilimumab. The chain links TRBV7-2 to TRBJ1-4; D unresolved. The DNA of the CDR3 is TGTGCCAGCAGCTTAAGGGCGGCTGAAAAACTGTTTTTT. Its translation is CASSLRAAEKLFF.